This passage covers 2 T cell receptor beta chains from one sample sequenced in a study of blood T cell repertoires in COVID-19 (dated by TCRdb to about 2020). Library generation was performed with the immunoSEQ multiplex PCR assay. Drawn from immuneACCESS, this table holds only the in-frame rearrangements with V and J called that TCRdb kept. Clones are partly lost; checked studies trace under half to an unresolved V gene and leave the rest unexplained. A total of roughly 100,000 clones appear in this sample, about 88% of them only once. The ten largest account for 2.1% of the sample. Sample: peripheral blood. The receptors come from a human donor in a cohort sampled during active COVID-19.

The CDR3 loop reads CASSFEARGEQFF. As DNA, the CDR3 is TGTGCCAGCAGCTTTGAGGCCCGAGGTGAGCAGTTCTTC. The rearrangement uses TRBV11-3 and TRBJ2-1; D not resolved. V was cut by 3 bases and J by 9 bases, with 12 bases left in between. The CDR3 extends over 13 amino acids. Germline loops: CDR1 SGHNT, CDR2 YENEEA.

This rearrangement joins TRBV7-3 to TRBJ1-6, with 8 bases that match TRBD1. The germline CDR1 and CDR2 sequences are SGHTA and FQGTGA. The CDR3 consists of 14 residues. With 4 bases clipped from V and 9 bases from J, the junction kept 5 bases outside the gene matches. CDR3 DNA: TGTGCCAGCAGCTCACAGGGGGTCGGTTCACCCCTCCACTTT. Its protein is CASSSQGVGSPLHF.